These T cell receptor beta chains were read from a single sample in a study of T cell responses to AZD1222 COVID-19 vaccine. Generated by immunoSEQ multiplex PCR, the TCRdb table keeps only in-frame clones and is missing some. Among 150,000 or so clones listed, approximately 88% were seen once. The sequences come from peripheral blood, collected on day 0 of MenACWY control vaccination. Every receptor here comes from an adult in good health. Both conserved end residues are part of each CDR3. The D gene is left open where the match is weak. The listing skips clone size in some rows; elsewhere it reads once, few, many or a size class.

J,D,size,V,CDR3,DNA
TRBJ1-2,-,-,TRBV30,CAWTSGGSYGYTF,TGTGCCTGGACTTCGGGGGGTTCTTATGGCTACACCTTC
TRBJ1-4,-,-,TRBV5-6,CASSPDAGANEKLFF,TGTGCCAGCAGCCCTGACGCAGGGGCTAATGAAAAACTGTTTTTT
TRBJ1-1,TRBD1,-,TRBV30,CAVSRGLGGTEAFF,TGTGCCGTCTCCAGGGGGCTGGGAGGCACTGAAGCTTTCTTT
TRBJ1-1,-,-,TRBV19,CASSYTWRRKSTEAFF,TGTGCCAGTAGTTACACTTGGCGTAGGAAAAGCACTGAAGCTTTCTTT
TRBJ1-2,-,-,TRBV6-5,CASTPTSGGVYGYTF,TGTGCCAGCACCCCTACCTCCGGGGGCGTCTATGGCTACACCTTC
TRBJ1-1,-,-,TRBV5-1,CASSLLEAGNTEAFF,TGCGCCAGCAGCTTATTAGAGGCAGGGAACACTGAAGCTTTCTTT
TRBJ1-1,-,-,TRBV18,CASLGGRVRNTEAFF,TGTGCCAGCTTAGGGGGGAGAGTTCGGAACACTGAAGCTTTCTTT
TRBJ2-7,-,-,TRBV5-6,CASSLGGAGSYEQYF,TGTGCCAGCAGCTTGGGGGGGGCCGGTTCCTACGAGCAGTACTTC
TRBJ2-7,-,-,TRBV5-4,CASSLGHGPGREAYEQYF,TGTGCCAGCAGCTTGGGCCATGGGCCGGGGCGGGAAGCCTACGAGCAGTACTTC
TRBJ1-2,-,-,TRBV2,CASRGTTTSYGYTF,TGTGCCAGCAGGGGCACTACCACCAGCTATGGCTACACCTTC
TRBJ1-3,TRBD1,once,TRBV18,CASSPSGTGRGNTIYF,TGTGCCAGCTCACCATCCGGGACAGGGCGTGGAAACACCATATATTTT
TRBJ1-1,-,-,TRBV12-3/TRBV12-4,CASSLSTLRAFF,TGTGCCAGCAGTTTAAGCACGTTGAGAGCTTTCTTT
TRBJ2-1,-,-,TRBV13,CASSSPLGGLYNEQFF,TGTGCCAGCAGCTCCCCCCTGGGAGGCCTATACAATGAGCAGTTCTTC
TRBJ1-6,-,-,TRBV16,CASSPVGASPLHF,TGTGCCAGCAGCCCCGTAGGAGCATCACCCCTCCACTTT
TRBJ2-7,TRBD1,-,TRBV30,CAWGRDSYEQYF,TGTGCCTGGGGCCGGGACAGCTACGAGCAGTACTTC
TRBJ2-5,TRBD2,few,TRBV4-3,CASSQELLGGGRETQYF,TGCGCCAGCAGCCAAGAGTTACTCGGCGGGGGGAGAGAGACCCAGTACTTC
TRBJ1-5,-,-,TRBV28,CASTPGGFGQPQHF,TGTGCCAGCACCCCGGGGGGCTTTGGTCAGCCCCAGCATTTT
TRBJ1-3,-,-,TRBV6-2/TRBV6-3,CASSYGSKSGNTIYF,TGTGCCAGCAGTTACGGGTCCAAGAGCGGAAACACCATATATTTT
TRBJ2-1,-,-,TRBV18,CASSADEQFF,TGTGCCAGCTCAGCGGATGAGCAGTTCTTC
TRBJ2-1,TRBD1,-,TRBV28,CASIGTGGLNEQFF,TGTGCCAGCATCGGGACAGGGGGGCTCAATGAGCAGTTCTTC
TRBJ2-6,TRBD1,-,TRBV10-3,CAISESTGGFSGANVLTF,TGTGCCATCAGTGAGTCCACAGGGGGATTCTCTGGGGCCAACGTCCTGACTTTC
TRBJ1-4,-,-,TRBV28,CASSLRLNNPSTNEKLFF,TGTGCCAGCAGTCTCCGGCTCAATAACCCATCAACTAATGAAAAACTGTTTTTT
TRBJ1-2,TRBD1,-,TRBV11-2,CASSSNRGLDGYTF,TGTGCCAGCAGCTCTAACAGGGGGCTGGATGGCTACACCTTC
TRBJ1-2,-,few,TRBV6-5,CASSFPGLRVLLF,TGTGCCAGCAGTTTCCCCGGTTTGCGGGTGCTACTCTTC
TRBJ1-4,-,-,TRBV5-6,CASSLGQTGDEKLFF,TGTGCCAGCAGCTTGGGACAGACCGGGGATGAAAAACTGTTTTTT
TRBJ1-5,TRBD1,few,TRBV5-3,CARSTRSGQGQPQHF,TGTGCCAGAAGCACACGGTCCGGACAGGGCCAGCCCCAGCATTTT
TRBJ2-7,-,-,TRBV28,CASSSLPRGAASYEQYF,TGTGCCAGCAGCTCTCTACCACGGGGGGCAGCCAGCTACGAGCAGTACTTC
TRBJ1-2,-,-,TRBV11-3,CASSLGGQYGYTF,TGTGCCAGCAGCTTAGGGGGTCAGTATGGCTACACCTTC
TRBJ2-7,TRBD2,few,TRBV2,CASRARSSGGIYEQYF,TGTGCCAGCAGAGCCCGGAGCAGCGGGGGAATATACGAGCAGTACTTC
TRBJ1-6,-,-,TRBV5-4,CASSLGGTAYNSPLHF,TGTGCCAGCAGCCTGGGGGGGACCGCCTATAATTCACCCCTCCACTTT
TRBJ1-1,-,-,TRBV4-2,CASSQGLSNTEAFF,TGTGCCAGCAGCCAAGGGCTTTCGAACACTGAAGCTTTCTTT
TRBJ2-5,-,-,TRBV9,CASSLGGGGMVETQYF,TGTGCCAGCAGCCTAGGGGGTGGTGGCATGGTGGAGACCCAGTACTTC
TRBJ2-7,TRBD1,-,TRBV19,CASSIVDTGTAYEQYF,TGTGCCAGTAGTATTGTAGATACAGGGACAGCCTACGAGCAGTACTTC
TRBJ2-1,TRBD2,-,TRBV7-6,CASSLAPSGSFYNEQFF,TGTGCCAGCAGCTTAGCGCCCAGCGGGAGTTTCTACAATGAGCAGTTCTTC